This T cell receptor (beta chain) was captured in a study of shared clonotypes between healthy human individuals. Study outcomes and limitations: Blood alone was sampled, and tissue repertoires likely differ.

Each PCR replicate run on unsorted PBMC took in 300 to 350 ng DNA, about 30,000 T cell genomes. Sequencing used immunoSEQ multiplex PCR; TCRdb keeps in-frame clones, though not all of them. The sample carries about 480,000 clones, almost 80% recorded once. In germline, CDR1 is SGDLS, CDR2 YYNGEE. With 3 bases removed from V and 2 bases from J, the gap between germline ends came to 17 bases. This CDR3 spans 16 amino acids. This clone came up a few times. Its antigen is undetermined. Sequenced material: PBMCs. This receptor was taken from a woman between 35 and 50 years old in good health. Some clones in this sample may be carry-over from other donors' samples. The chain couples TRBV9 to TRBJ1-1; D is perhaps TRBD1 (5 bases). CDR3 amino acids: CASSASTRGRNTEAFF. In nucleotides, the CDR3 is TGTGCCAGCAGCGCAAGCACAAGGGGTAGAAACACTGAAGCTTTCTTT.